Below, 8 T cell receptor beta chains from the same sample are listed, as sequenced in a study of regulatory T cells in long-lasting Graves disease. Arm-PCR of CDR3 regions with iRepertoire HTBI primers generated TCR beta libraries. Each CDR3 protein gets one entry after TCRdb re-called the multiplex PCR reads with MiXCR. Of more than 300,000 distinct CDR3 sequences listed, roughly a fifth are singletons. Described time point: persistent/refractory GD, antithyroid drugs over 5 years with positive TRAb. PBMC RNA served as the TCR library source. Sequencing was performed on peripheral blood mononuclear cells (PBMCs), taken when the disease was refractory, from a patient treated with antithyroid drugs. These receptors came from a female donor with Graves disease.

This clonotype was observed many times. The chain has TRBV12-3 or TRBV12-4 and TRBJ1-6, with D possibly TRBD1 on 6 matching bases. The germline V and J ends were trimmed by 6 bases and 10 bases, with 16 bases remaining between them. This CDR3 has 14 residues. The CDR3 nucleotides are TGTGCCAGCAGAGGAGGAGGGGGGAGGTCACCCCTCCACTTT. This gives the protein CASRGGGGRSPLHF.

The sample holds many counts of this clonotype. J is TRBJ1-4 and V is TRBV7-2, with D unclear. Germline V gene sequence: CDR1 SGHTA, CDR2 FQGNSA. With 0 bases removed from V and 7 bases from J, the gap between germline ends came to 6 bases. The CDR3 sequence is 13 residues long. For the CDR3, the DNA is TGTGCCAGCAGCTTAGCGTATGGTGAAAAACTGTTTTTT. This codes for CASSLAYGEKLFF.

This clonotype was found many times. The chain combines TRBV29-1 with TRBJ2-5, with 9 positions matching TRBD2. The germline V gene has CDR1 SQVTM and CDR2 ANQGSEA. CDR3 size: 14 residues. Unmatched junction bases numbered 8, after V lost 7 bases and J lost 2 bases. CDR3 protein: CSAGGAGGQETQYF. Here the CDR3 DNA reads TGCAGCGCCGGTGGAGCGGGGGGACAAGAGACCCAGTACTTC.

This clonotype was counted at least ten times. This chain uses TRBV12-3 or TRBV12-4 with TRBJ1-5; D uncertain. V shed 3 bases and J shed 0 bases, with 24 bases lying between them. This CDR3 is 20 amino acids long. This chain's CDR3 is CASSLGTAKGRLFSNQPQHF. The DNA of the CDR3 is TGTGCCAGCAGTTTGGGAACGGCAAAGGGCCGCCTATTTAGCAATCAGCCCCAGCATTTT.

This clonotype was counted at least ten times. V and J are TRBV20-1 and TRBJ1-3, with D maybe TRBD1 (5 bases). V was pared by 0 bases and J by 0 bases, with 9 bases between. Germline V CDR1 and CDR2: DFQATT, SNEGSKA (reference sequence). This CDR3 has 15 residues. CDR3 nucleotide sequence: TGCAGTGCTAGAGACCCCGGGGGCTCTGGAAACACCATATATTTT. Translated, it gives CSARDPGGSGNTIYF.

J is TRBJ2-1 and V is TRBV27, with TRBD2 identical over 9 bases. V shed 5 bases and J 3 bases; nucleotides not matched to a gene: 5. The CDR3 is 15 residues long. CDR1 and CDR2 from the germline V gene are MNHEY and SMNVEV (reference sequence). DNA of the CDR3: TGTGCCAGCAGTCTTGGACTAGCGAACTACAATGAGCAGTTCTTC. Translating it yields CASSLGLANYNEQFF.

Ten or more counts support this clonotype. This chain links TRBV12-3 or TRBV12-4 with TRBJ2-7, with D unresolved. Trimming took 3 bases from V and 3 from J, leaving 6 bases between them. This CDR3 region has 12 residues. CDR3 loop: CASSLSNYEQYF. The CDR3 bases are TGTGCCAGCAGTTTGTCGAACTACGAGCAGTACTTC.

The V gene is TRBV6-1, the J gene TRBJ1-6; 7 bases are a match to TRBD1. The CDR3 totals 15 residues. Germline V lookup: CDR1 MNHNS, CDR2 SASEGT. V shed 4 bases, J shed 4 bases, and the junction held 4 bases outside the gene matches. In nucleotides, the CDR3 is TGTGCCAGCAGTGGTCGGACAGGTTATAATTCACCCCTCCACTTT. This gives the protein CASSGRTGYNSPLHF.